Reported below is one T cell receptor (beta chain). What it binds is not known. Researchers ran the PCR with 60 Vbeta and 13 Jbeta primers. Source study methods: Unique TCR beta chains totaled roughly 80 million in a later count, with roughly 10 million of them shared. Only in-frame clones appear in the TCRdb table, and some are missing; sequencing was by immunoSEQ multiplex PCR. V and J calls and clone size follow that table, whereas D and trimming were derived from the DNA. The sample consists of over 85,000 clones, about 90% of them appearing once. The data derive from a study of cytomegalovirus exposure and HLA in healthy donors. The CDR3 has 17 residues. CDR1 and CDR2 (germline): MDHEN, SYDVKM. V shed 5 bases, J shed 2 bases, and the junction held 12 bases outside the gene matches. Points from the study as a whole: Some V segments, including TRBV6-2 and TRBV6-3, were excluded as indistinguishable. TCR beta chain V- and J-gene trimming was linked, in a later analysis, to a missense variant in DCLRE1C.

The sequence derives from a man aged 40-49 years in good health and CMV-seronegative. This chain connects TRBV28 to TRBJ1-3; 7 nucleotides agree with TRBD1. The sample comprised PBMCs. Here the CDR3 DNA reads TGTGCCAGCAGTGATCCTAGGGGGCCCCCCGCTGGAAACACCATATATTTT. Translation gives CASSDPRGPPAGNTIYF.